This T cell receptor beta chain derives from a study of T cell responses to AZD1222 COVID-19 vaccine. Study outcomes and limitations: Baseline serology detected seropositivity in only six AZD1222 recipients. In a largely white British group with more females than males, clonal diversity was possibly underestimated.

Assay: immunoSEQ multiplex PCR; the TCRdb copy retains only in-frame clones and omits some. The sample has 100,000 to 110,000 clones, around 90% seen once. Germline CDR1 WNHNN, CDR2 SYGVQD (reference sequence). The CDR3 runs 14 residues. V lost 4 bases to trimming and J lost 4 bases, with 12 bases between them. As to this clone: The antigen is undetermined.

V gene TRBV10-1 combines with J gene TRBJ2-3; tentative D call: TRBD2 (5 bases). Sequenced here: peripheral blood, sampled on day 0 of AZD1222 vaccination. The sequence came from an adult in good health. For the CDR3, the DNA is TGCGCCAGCAGTGTAGCGCTTTCCCCAGATACGCAGTATTTT. This encodes CASSVALSPDTQYF.